This is a list of T cell receptor beta chains from one sample in a study of T cells after yellow fever vaccination. TCRdb ran MiXCR on the 5' RACE reads and lists one entry per CDR3 protein. The sample lists approximately 510,000 distinct CDR3 sequences, 20% to 25% occurring once. This specimen consisted of PBMCs, obtained roughly 20 days after the first yellow fever vaccination. These receptors were obtained from a man aged 18 to 30 who received the YFV17D yellow fever vaccine. The CDR3 runs from the conserved cysteine through the conserved F or W. Fields, in order: J gene, V gene, CDR3 protein.

>TRBJ2-7|TRBV7-9
CASTSDSSYEQYF
>TRBJ2-5|TRBV5-1
CASSFLVGEETQYF
>TRBJ1-2|TRBV5-1
CASTPGTPNYGYTF
>TRBJ1-1|TRBV4-1
CASSQDPGGVQEAFF
>TRBJ1-1|TRBV9
CASSEGEGVVEAFF
>TRBJ2-7|TRBV6-5
CASSYSIGRVAYEQYF
>TRBJ1-5|TRBV12-3/TRBV12-4
CASSLRAPKPQHF
>TRBJ2-2|TRBV6-4
CASSEQGGIGGELFF
>TRBJ1-6|TRBV2
CASKGGPNSPLHF
>TRBJ2-3|TRBV14
CASSPRGSGAYPPVTDTQYF
>TRBJ2-3|TRBV3-1
CASSQGYRHLGTQYF
>TRBJ1-6|TRBV6-2/TRBV6-3
CASSPSNGSPLHF
>TRBJ2-1|TRBV9
CASSVGSSVSYNEQFF
>TRBJ1-2|TRBV19
CASRVERNNYGYTF
>TRBJ2-2|TRBV4-1
CASSQKPGQSNTGELFF
>TRBJ1-1|TRBV2
CASSEIWQRNTEAFF
>TRBJ2-5|TRBV7-6
CASSLVGGARETQYF
>TRBJ2-5|TRBV9
CASSVGWGGPETQYF
>TRBJ2-6|TRBV6-1
CASKASAGANVLTF
>TRBJ2-5|TRBV20-1
CSALQGVWETQYF
>TRBJ1-6|TRBV7-3
CASSLRGGSSPLHF
>TRBJ2-7|TRBV5-1
CASSPTGTGVFYEQYF
>TRBJ2-1|TRBV5-1
CASRRAGSPASYNEQFF
>TRBJ2-3|TRBV7-2
CASSSPSGGEDTQYF
>TRBJ2-1|TRBV4-3
CASSQTGQNNEQFF
>TRBJ1-6|TRBV5-6
CASRLGPALNSPLHF
>TRBJ1-1|TRBV6-5
CASSEPGFEAFF
>TRBJ1-5|TRBV4-2
CASSHPLAGGGQPQHF
>TRBJ2-3|TRBV6-2/TRBV6-3
CASSYSWGNTDTQYF
>TRBJ1-3|TRBV7-2
CASSRAFLAGNTIYF
>TRBJ1-3|TRBV24-1
CATRGAAGNTIYF